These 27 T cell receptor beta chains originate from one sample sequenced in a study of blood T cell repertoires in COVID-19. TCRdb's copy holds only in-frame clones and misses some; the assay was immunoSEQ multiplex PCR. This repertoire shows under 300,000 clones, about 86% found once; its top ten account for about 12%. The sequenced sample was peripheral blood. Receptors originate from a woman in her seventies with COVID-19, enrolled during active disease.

The DNA for the CDR3 is TGTGCCACCAGCAGAGAACTACAAGGAGGCCAAGAGACCCAGTACTTC. The encoded protein is CATSRELQGGQETQYF. The rearrangement uses TRBV15 and TRBJ2-5, with D possibly matching TRBD2 (5 bases). Germline-derived CDR1 and CDR2 are LNHNV and YYDKDF (reference sequence). V gave up 0 bases and J gave up 1 base, with 12 bases separating them. The CDR3 loop spans 16 amino acids.

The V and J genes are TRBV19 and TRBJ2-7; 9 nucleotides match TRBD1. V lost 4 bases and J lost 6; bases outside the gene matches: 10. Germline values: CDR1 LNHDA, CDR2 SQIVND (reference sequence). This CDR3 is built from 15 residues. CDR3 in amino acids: CASSTSGQGHAEQYF. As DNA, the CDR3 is TGTGCCAGTAGTACATCGGGACAGGGCCATGCCGAGCAGTACTTC.

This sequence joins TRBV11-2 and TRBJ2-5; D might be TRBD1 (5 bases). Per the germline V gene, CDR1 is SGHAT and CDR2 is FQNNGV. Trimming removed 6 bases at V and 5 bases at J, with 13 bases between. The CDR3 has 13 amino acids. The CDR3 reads CASSSAPGETQYF. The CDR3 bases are TGTGCCAGCAGTTCGGCCCCAGGGGAGACCCAGTACTTC.

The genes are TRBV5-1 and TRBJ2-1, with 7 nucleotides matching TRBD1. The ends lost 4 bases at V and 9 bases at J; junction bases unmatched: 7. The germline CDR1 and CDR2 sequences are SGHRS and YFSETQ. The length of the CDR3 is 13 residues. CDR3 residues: CASSSHRGSEQFF. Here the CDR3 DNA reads TGCGCCAGCAGCAGTCACAGGGGTAGTGAGCAGTTCTTC.

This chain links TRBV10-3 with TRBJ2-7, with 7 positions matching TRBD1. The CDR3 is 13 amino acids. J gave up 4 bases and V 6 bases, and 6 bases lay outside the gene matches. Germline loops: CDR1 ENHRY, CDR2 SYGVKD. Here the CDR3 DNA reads TGTGCCATCAGAAGGGGGCAGGAGTACGAGCAGTACTTC. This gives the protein CAIRRGQEYEQYF.

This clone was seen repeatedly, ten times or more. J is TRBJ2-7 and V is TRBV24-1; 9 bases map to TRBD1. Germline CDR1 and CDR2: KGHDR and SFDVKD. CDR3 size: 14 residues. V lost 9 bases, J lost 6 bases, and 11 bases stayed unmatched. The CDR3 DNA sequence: TGTGCCACCCCTGTGTTGGGACAGGGCCGCGAGCAGTACTTC. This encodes CATPVLGQGREQYF.

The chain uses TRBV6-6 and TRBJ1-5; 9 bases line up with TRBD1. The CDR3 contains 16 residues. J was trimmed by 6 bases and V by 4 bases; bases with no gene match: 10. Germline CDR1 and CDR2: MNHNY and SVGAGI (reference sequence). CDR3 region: CASSSGQGRYTQPQHF. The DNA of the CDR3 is TGTGCCAGCAGTTCGGGACAGGGAAGATACACTCAGCCCCAGCATTTT.

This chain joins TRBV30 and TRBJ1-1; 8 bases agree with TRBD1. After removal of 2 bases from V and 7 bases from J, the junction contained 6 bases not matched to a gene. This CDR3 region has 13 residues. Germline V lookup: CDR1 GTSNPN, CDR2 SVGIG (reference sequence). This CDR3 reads CAWSPSGGSEAFF. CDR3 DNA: TGTGCCTGGAGTCCTTCAGGGGGCAGTGAAGCTTTCTTT.

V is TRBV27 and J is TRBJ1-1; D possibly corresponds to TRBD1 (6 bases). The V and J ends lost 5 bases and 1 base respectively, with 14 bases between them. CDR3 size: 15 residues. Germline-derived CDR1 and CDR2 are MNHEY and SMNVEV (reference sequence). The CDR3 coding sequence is TGTGCCAGCAGTGAATCCGGGACACAGAACACTGAAGCTTTCTTT. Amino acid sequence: CASSESGTQNTEAFF.

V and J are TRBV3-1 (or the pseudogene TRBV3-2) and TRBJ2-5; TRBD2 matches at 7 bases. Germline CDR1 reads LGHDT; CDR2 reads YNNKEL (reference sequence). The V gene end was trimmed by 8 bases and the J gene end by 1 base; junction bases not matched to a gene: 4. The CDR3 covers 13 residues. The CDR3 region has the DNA TGTGCCAGCCACCGCGGGGGCCAAGAGACCCAGTACTTC. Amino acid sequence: CASHRGGQETQYF.

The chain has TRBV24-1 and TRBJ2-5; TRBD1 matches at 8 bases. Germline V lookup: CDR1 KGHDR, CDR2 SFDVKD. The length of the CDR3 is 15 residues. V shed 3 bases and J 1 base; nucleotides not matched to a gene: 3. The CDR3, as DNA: TGTGCCACCAGTGATGGGACAGGTCGCCAAGAGACCCAGTACTTC. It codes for CATSDGTGRQETQYF.

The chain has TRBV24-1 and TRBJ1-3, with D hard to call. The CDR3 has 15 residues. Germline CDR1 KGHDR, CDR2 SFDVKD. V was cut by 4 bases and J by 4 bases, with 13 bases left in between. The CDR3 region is CATSDPSGSGNTIYF. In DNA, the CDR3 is TGTGCCACCAGTGACCCCTCGGGGTCCGGAAACACCATATATTTT.

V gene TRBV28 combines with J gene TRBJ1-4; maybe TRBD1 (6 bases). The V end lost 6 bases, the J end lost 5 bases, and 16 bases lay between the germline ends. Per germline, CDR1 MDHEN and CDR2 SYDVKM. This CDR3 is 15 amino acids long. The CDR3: CASSRDTSGNEKLFF. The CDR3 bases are TGTGCCAGCAGCCGGGACACCTCGGGGAATGAAAAACTGTTTTTT. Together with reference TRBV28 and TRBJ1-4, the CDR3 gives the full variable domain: DVKVTQSSRYLVKRTGEKVFLECVQDMDHENMFWYRQDPGLGLRLIYFSYDVKMKEKGDIPEGYSVSREKKERFSLILESASTNQTSMYLCASSRDTSGNEKLFFGSGTQLSVL.

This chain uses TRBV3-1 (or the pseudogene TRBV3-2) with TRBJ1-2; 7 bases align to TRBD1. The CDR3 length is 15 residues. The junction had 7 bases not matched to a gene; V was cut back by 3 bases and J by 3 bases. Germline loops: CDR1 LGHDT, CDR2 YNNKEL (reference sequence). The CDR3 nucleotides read TGTGCCAGCAGCCACTCGGGAAGGGGGCACTATGGCTACACCTTC. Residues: CASSHSGRGHYGYTF.

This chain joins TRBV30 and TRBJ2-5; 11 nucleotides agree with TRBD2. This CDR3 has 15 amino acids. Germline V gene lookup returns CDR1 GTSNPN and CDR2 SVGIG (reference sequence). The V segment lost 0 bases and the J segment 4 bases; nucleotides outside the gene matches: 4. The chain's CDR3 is CAWSVLAGVRETQYF. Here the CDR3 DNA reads TGTGCCTGGAGTGTACTAGCGGGGGTACGAGAGACCCAGTACTTC.

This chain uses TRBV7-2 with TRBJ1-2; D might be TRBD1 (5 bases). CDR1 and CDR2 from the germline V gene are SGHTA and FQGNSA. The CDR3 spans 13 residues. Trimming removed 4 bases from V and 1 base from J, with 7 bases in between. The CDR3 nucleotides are TGTGCCAGCAGCTGGGGGGGTAACTATGGCTACACCTTC. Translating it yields CASSWGGNYGYTF. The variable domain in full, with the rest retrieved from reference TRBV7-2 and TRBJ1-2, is GAGVSQSPSNKVTEKGKDVELRCDPISGHTALYWYRQSLGQGLEFLIYFQGNSAPDKSGLPSDRFSAERTGGSVSTLTIQRTQQEDSAVYLCASSWGGNYGYTFGSGTRLTVV.

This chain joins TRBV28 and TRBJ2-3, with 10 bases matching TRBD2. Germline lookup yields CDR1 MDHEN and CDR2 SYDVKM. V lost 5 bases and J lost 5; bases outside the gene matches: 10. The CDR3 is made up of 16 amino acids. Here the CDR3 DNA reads TGTGCCAGCAGTCCCGTCGGGACTAGCGTTTTAGATACGCAGTATTTT. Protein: CASSPVGTSVLDTQYF.

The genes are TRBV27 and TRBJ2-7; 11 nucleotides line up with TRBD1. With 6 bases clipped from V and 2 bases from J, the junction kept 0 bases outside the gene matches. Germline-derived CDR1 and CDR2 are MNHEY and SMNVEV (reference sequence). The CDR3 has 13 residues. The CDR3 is CASRGQGAYEQYF. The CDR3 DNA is TGTGCCAGCAGGGGACAGGGGGCCTACGAGCAGTACTTC.

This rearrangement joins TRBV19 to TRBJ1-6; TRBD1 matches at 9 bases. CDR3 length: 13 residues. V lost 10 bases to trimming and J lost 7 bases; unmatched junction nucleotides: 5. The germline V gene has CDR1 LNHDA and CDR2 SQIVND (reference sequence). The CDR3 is CATFGQGNSPLHF. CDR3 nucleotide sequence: TGTGCCACATTTGGACAGGGGAATTCACCCCTCCACTTT.

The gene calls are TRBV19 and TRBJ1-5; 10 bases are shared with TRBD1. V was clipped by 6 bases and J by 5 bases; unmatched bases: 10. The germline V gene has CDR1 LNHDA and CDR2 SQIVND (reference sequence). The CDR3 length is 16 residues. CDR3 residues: CASRVTGGENYQPQHF. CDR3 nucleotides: TGTGCCAGTAGAGTGACAGGGGGCGAGAATTATCAGCCCCAGCATTTT.

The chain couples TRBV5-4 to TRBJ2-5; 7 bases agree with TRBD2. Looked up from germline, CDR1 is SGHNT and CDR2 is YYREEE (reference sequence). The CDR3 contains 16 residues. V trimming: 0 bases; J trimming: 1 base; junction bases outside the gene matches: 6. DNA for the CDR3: TGTGCCAGCAGCTTGGGAGGGCGGGGGACCCAAGAGACCCAGTACTTC. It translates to CASSLGGRGTQETQYF.

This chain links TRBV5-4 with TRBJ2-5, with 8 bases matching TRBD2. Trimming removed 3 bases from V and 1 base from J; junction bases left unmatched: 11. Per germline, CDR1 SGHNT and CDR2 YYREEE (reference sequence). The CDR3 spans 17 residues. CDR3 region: CASSSGTPGGSQETQYF. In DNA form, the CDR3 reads TGTGCCAGCAGCTCCGGCACACCGGGGGGGAGCCAAGAGACCCAGTACTTC.

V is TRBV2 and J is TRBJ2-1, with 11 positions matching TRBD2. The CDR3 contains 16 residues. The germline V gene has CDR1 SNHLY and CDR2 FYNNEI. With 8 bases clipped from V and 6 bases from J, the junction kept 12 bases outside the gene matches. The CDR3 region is CASPRLAGIRVNEQFF. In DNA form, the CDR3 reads TGTGCCAGCCCTAGACTAGCGGGGATCCGGGTCAATGAGCAGTTCTTC.

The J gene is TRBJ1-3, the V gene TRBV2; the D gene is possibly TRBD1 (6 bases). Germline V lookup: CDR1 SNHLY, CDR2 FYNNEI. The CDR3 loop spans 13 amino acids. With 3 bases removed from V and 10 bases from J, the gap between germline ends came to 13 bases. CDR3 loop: CASSELRTETIYF. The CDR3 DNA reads TGTGCCAGCAGTGAGCTACGGACAGAAACCATATATTTT. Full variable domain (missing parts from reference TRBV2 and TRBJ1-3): EPEVTQTPSHQVTQMGQEVILRCVPISNHLYFYWYRQILGQKVEFLVSFYNNEISEKSEIFDDQFSVERPDGSNFTLKIRSTKLEDSAMYFCASSELRTETIYFGEGSWLTVV.

The CDR3 sequence: CATSAYIAGGPNEQFF. CDR3 nucleotide sequence: TGTGCCACCAGTGCTTATATAGCGGGGGGGCCGAATGAGCAGTTCTTC. The chain couples TRBV24-1 to TRBJ2-1, with 11 bases lining up with TRBD2. CDR1 and CDR2 from the germline V gene are KGHDR and SFDVKD. CDR3 length equals 16 residues. The trim removed 5 bases at V and 7 bases at J, leaving 9 bases unmatched.

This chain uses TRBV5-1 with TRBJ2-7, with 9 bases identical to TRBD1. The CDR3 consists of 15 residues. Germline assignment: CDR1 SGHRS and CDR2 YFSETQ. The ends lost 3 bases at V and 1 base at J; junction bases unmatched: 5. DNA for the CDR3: TGCGCCAGCAGCTCCACAGGGGGCGCGTCCTACGAGCAGTACTTC. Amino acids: CASSSTGGASYEQYF.

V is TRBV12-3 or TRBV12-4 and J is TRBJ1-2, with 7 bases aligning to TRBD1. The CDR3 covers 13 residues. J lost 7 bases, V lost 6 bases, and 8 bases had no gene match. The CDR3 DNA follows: TGTGCCAGCAGGCAAGGGGACAGAAGTGGCTACACCTTC. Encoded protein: CASRQGDRSGYTF.